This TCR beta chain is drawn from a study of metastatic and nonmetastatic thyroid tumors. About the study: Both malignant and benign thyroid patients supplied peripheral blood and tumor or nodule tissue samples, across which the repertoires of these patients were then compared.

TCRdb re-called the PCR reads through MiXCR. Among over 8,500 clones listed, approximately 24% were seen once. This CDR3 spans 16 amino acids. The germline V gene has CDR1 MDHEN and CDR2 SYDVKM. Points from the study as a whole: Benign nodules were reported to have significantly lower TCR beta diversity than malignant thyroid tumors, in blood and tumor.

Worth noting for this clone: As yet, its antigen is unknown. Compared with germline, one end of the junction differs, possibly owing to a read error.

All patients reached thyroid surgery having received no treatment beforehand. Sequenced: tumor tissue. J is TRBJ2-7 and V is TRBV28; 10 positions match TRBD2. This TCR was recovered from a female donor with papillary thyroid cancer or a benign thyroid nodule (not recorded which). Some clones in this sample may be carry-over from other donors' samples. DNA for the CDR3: TGTGCCAGCAGTTTAGAGCTAGCGGGAGCAGACTACGATCAGTACTTC. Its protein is CASSLELAGADYDQYF.